A single sample is the source of the 8 T cell receptor beta chains below, sequenced in a study of identical twins. TCRdb recomputed calls from the 5' RACE reads with MiXCR, one row per CDR3 protein. Among approximately 690,000 distinct CDR3 sequences, 5.5% to 7.5% were seen once, and the ten largest hold 1.5% to 2%. The specimen was naive T cells sorted from blood. These receptor sequences come from a man younger than 35 in good health.

This clonotype was recorded at least ten times. This chain uses TRBV7-9 with TRBJ2-3; D gene unclear. Germline CDR1 SEHNR, CDR2 FQNEAQ (reference sequence). The CDR3 runs 11 residues. With 6 bases removed from V and 6 bases from J, the gap between germline ends came to 7 bases. CDR3: CASRPWDTQYF. The CDR3 bases are TGTGCCAGCAGACCTTGGGATACGCAGTATTTT. The full variable domain, rest sourced from reference TRBV7-9 and TRBJ2-3, is DTGVSQNPRHKITKRGQNVTFRCDPISEHNRLYWYRQTLGQGPEFLTYFQNEAQLEKSRLLSDRFSAERPKGSFSTLEIQRTEQGDSAMYLCASRPWDTQYFGPGTRLTVL.

This clonotype was observed at least ten times. The CDR3 coding sequence is TGTGCCAGCAGCAGACAGGGGCAAGCCTACGAGCAGTACTTC. Protein: CASSRQGQAYEQYF. The chain couples TRBV12-3 or TRBV12-4 to TRBJ2-7; 8 bases match TRBD1. The CDR3 spans 14 residues. The junction had 6 bases not matched to a gene; V was cut back by 6 bases and J by 2 bases.

This clonotype appeared a few times. The genes are TRBV5-1 and TRBJ2-7; D perhaps matches TRBD1 (5 bases). The CDR3 is 14 amino acids. V lost 4 bases, J lost 6 bases, and 17 bases lay in between. Germline values: CDR1 SGHRS, CDR2 YFSETQ. The CDR3 coding sequence is TGCGCCAGCAGCGAGAGCCTGGGGCGGCTCGAGCAGTACTTC. The encoded protein is CASSESLGRLEQYF.

This clonotype was counted ten times or more. V usage is TRBV5-8 and J usage is TRBJ2-2; the match to TRBD1 covers 7 bases. The V gene end was trimmed by 4 bases and the J gene end by 6 bases; junction bases not matched to a gene: 6. Per the germline V gene, CDR1 is SGHTS and CDR2 is YDEGEE. The CDR3 totals 14 residues. Here the CDR3 DNA reads TGTGCCAGCAGCCCTCGAGACAGGGCCGGGGAGCTGTTTTTT. Protein product: CASSPRDRAGELFF.

Many counts were recorded for this clonotype. This chain uses TRBV12-3 or TRBV12-4 with TRBJ2-7; D not resolved. The CDR3 has 10 amino acids. V was pared by 6 bases and J by 6 bases, with 6 bases between. The CDR3 region is CASSNGEQYF. The CDR3 DNA follows: TGTGCCAGCAGCAACGGCGAGCAGTACTTC.

In this sample, this clonotype turned up a few times. The chain has TRBV20-1 and TRBJ2-7; D ambiguous. The ends were cut back, 3 bases at V and 2 bases at J, with 11 bases in the middle. The CDR3 extends over 13 amino acids. The V gene's germline CDR1 is DFQATT and CDR2 SNEGSKA (reference sequence). The CDR3 loop is CSASSTGPYEQYV. CDR3 coding DNA: TGCAGTGCTAGTTCCACTGGCCCCTACGAGCAGTACGTC.

The chain employs TRBV11-3 and TRBJ2-5; D may match TRBD1 or TRBD2 (7 bases each). The CDR3 totals 14 residues. Trimming pared 5 bases from V and 4 bases from J, leaving 14 bases between. From germline, CDR1 is SGHNT and CDR2 YENEEA. The CDR3 region is CASSPGGVRETQYF. The CDR3 region has the DNA TGTGCCAGCAGCCCAGGGGGGGTAAGAGAGACCCAGTACTTC.

This clonotype was observed at least ten times. The rearrangement uses TRBV7-2 and TRBJ2-5; D is possibly TRBD2 (6 bases). Germline loops: CDR1 SGHTA, CDR2 FQGNSA. V was trimmed by 5 bases and J by 4 bases, leaving 17 bases between them. The CDR3 consists of 15 residues. The CDR3 bases are TGTGCCAGCAGCCCCCAAAGGGCCGGGGGAGAGACCCAGTACTTC. This gives the protein CASSPQRAGGETQYF.